These 10 T cell receptor beta chains were all obtained from the same sample, sequenced in a study of T cells in Graves' hyperthyroidism and ophthalmopathy. RNA transcripts provided the source from which TCR beta CDR3 regions were amplified. First-round RT-PCR targeting the TCR CDR3 was performed with the HTBI primer set. TCRdb called the multiplex PCR reads again in MiXCR, with one record for every CDR3 protein. Of approximately 600,000 distinct CDR3 sequences in the sample, 14% were seen once. The sequenced sample was blood. Every receptor here comes from a woman younger than 35 with Graves' ophthalmopathy.

This clonotype was picked up one time. The chain couples TRBV30 to TRBJ1-1; 8 nucleotides align to TRBD1. Germline CDR1 and CDR2: GTSNPN and SVGIG (reference sequence). Germline trimming cut 2 bases from V and 8 bases from J; bases unmatched to any gene: 1. The CDR3 length is 11 residues. Written as DNA, the CDR3 is TGTGCCTGGAGTCGACAGGGGGAAGCTTTCTTT. This gives the protein CAWSRQGEAFF.

This clonotype appeared many times. The chain is built from TRBV2 and TRBJ1-1; the D is unclear. Germline V gene sequence: CDR1 SNHLY, CDR2 FYNNEI. The CDR3 runs to 12 residues. Trimming shortened V by 8 bases and J by 3 bases, and 10 bases separated the two germline ends. In DNA form, the CDR3 reads TGTGCCAGCCCGTCCCGCCACACTGAAGCTTTCTTT. It encodes CASPSRHTEAFF.

In its sample, this clonotype was seen many times. A junction boundary mismatches the germline segment, possibly from a read error. This sequence joins TRBV3-1 and TRBJ1-1; maybe TRBD1 (5 bases). Germline lookup yields CDR1 LGHDT and CDR2 YNNKEL (reference sequence). The CDR3 runs 13 residues. CDR3 region: CASSLQVKTEAFF. The DNA for the CDR3 is TGTGCCAGCAGCCTACAGGTGAAGACTGAAGCTTTCTTT.

This clonotype was found many times. This chain connects TRBV10-3 to TRBJ1-1; 7 positions agree with TRBD1. CDR3 length: 12 residues. Looked up from germline, CDR1 is ENHRY and CDR2 is SYGVKD. The trim removed 8 bases at V and 3 bases at J, leaving 3 bases unmatched. CDR3 residues: CAIWDRDTEAFF. CDR3 coding DNA: TGTGCCATCTGGGACAGAGACACTGAAGCTTTCTTT.

The chain joins TRBV29-1 to TRBJ2-7; D may be TRBD1 or TRBD2 (5 bases each). V was clipped by 3 bases and J by 5 bases, with 17 bases between them. The length of the CDR3 is 14 residues. Germline CDR1 reads SQVTM; CDR2 reads ANQGSEA. CDR3 region: CSVDSPQGPHEQYF. The CDR3 region has the DNA TGCAGCGTTGACTCTCCGCAGGGACCCCACGAGCAGTACTTC.

The table lists this clonotype with a few counts. The CDR3 nucleotides read TGTGCCAGCAGGAGACTAGCGGGACAAGAGACCCAGTACTTC. It yields the protein CASRRLAGQETQYF. The chain employs TRBV7-9 and TRBJ2-5, with 11 bases aligning to TRBD2. V lost 6 bases to trimming and J lost 2 bases; unmatched junction nucleotides: 2. CDR3 size: 14 residues. Germline V gene lookup returns CDR1 SEHNR and CDR2 FQNEAQ (reference sequence).

This clonotype was detected many times. This chain uses TRBV11-2 with TRBJ1-4; D is unclear. This CDR3 spans 15 amino acids. Trimming pared 2 bases from V and 6 bases from J, leaving 13 bases between. Germline V lookup: CDR1 SGHAT, CDR2 FQNNGV. CDR3 sequence reads: CASSLSLGGYEKLFF. The CDR3 DNA reads TGTGCCAGCAGCTTAAGCCTTGGCGGCTATGAAAAACTGTTTTTT. The variable domain in full, completed from reference TRBV11-2 and TRBJ1-4, reads EAGVAQSPRYKIIEKRQSVAFWCNPISGHATLYWYQQILGQGPKLLIQFQNNGVVDDSQLPKDRFSAERLKGVDSTLKIQPAKLEDSAVYLCASSLSLGGYEKLFFGSGTQLSVL.

This clonotype was detected many times. V and J are TRBV19 and TRBJ2-1; TRBD2 is a possible D gene (6 bases). CDR3 length: 16 amino acids. CDR1 is LNHDA, CDR2 SQIVND, per germline (reference sequence). V was clipped by 3 bases and J by 1 base, with 13 bases between them. CDR3 nucleotide sequence: TGTGCCAGTAGTATTTCTGGGAGGTTGTCCTACAATGAGCAGTTCTTC. This codes for CASSISGRLSYNEQFF.

This clonotype was detected a few times. In DNA, the CDR3 is TGTGCCAGCTCTTCAGGGGGTTGGCAGGGAGTGTTTTTAGACATTCAGTACTTC. This codes for CASSSGGWQGVFLDIQYF. The chain has TRBV28 and TRBJ2-4, with 7 bases identical to TRBD1. The CDR3 spans 18 residues. Germline V gives CDR1 MDHEN, CDR2 SYDVKM. J lost 8 bases, V lost 8 bases, and 24 bases had no gene match.

The rearrangement joins TRBV24-1 to TRBJ1-3, with D unclear. The CDR3 covers 18 residues. V was trimmed by 0 bases and J by 1 base, leaving 15 bases between them. Germline CDR1 KGHDR, CDR2 SFDVKD. As DNA, the CDR3 is TGTGCCACCAGTGATTTGCGACCCCCGGGCAGGTCTGGAAACACCATATATTTT. As protein: CATSDLRPPGRSGNTIYF.